This is a list of T cell receptor beta chains from one sample in a study of cytomegalovirus exposure and HLA in healthy donors. Clones were read by immunoSEQ multiplex PCR, and TCRdb kept only the in-frame ones, dropping some. This table has 100,000 to 150,000 clones, approximately 80% appearing once. Sequencing was carried out using PBMCs. The receptors were sampled from a young woman in good health and CMV-seronegative. Both conserved end residues are part of each CDR3. A D gene is named only where the DNA matches it firmly. Where a row states a size, it is once, few, many or the class of an expanded clone; other rows omit it.

J gene,V gene,D gene,CDR3 length,clone size,CDR3 protein,CDR3 DNA
TRBJ2-5,TRBV7-6,TRBD2,16,NA,CASSPLGGGTGETQYF,TGTGCCAGCAGCCCCCTAGGCGGGGGGACGGGGGAGACCCAGTACTTC
TRBJ1-1,TRBV9,NA,17,NA,CASSVETGLRGNTEAFF,TGTGCCAGCAGCGTAGAAACAGGGTTAAGAGGGAACACTGAAGCTTTCTTT
TRBJ2-7,TRBV11-3,NA,13,NA,CASSLVAEAMQYF,TGTGCCAGCAGCTTAGTAGCGGAAGCCATGCAGTACTTC
TRBJ2-1,TRBV7-9,NA,13,NA,CASRPGQSNEQFF,TGTGCCAGCAGACCCGGACAGTCCAATGAGCAGTTCTTC
TRBJ2-5,TRBV27,TRBD2,15,NA,CASTFAGGPQETQYF,TGTGCCAGCACCTTCGCGGGAGGCCCCCAAGAGACCCAGTACTTC
TRBJ2-5,TRBV5-6,TRBD2,18,NA,CASSLATNGRALGETQYF,TGTGCCAGCAGCTTGGCCACTAACGGGAGGGCCCTCGGAGAGACCCAGTACTTC
TRBJ1-1,TRBV19,TRBD1,13,NA,CASGGQGITEAFF,TGTGCCAGTGGCGGACAGGGGATCACTGAAGCTTTCTTT
TRBJ2-7,TRBV25-1,NA,12,NA,CASSEFGLAQYF,TGTGCCAGCAGTGAATTCGGGCTAGCTCAGTACTTC
TRBJ1-2,TRBV5-1,TRBD1,16,once,CASSLAGTEANYGYTF,TGCGCCAGCAGCTTGGCCGGGACAGAAGCTAACTATGGCTACACCTTC
TRBJ1-5,TRBV6-6,TRBD1,13,NA,CASSYQGDQPQHF,TGTGCCAGCAGTTATCAGGGGGATCAGCCCCAGCATTTT
TRBJ1-3,TRBV4-2,TRBD1,17,few,CASSQEGTVFFRNTIYF,TGTGCCAGCAGCCAGGAGGGGACAGTCTTTTTTCGAAACACCATATATTTT
TRBJ2-7,TRBV6-1,NA,14,few,CASSRDTQLYEQYF,TGTGCCAGCAGTCGGGACACGCAACTCTACGAGCAGTACTTC